These 17 T cell receptor beta chains were sequenced from one sample in a study of CD8 T cells in Susac syndrome. RNA amounts of about 0.5 to 1 ug underwent reverse transcription with random hexamers. TCRdb passed the immunoSEQ multiplex PCR reads through MiXCR, listing each CDR3 protein once. The sample lists approximately 120,000 distinct CDR3 sequences, 96% seen once, with 0.096% in the top ten. The sequenced sample consisted of CD4+ T cells from PBMCs. The receptors were gathered from a human donor in good health.

This CDR3 is CASSYSPDSINQPQHF. In DNA, the CDR3 is TGTGCCAGCAGTTACTCGCCAGACAGTATCAATCAGCCCCAGCATTTT. The chain employs TRBV6-5 and TRBJ1-5; the D gene is possibly TRBD1 (5 bases). This CDR3 has 16 amino acids. Trimming cost V 0 bases and J 3 bases, with 12 bases left between them. CDR1 MNHEY and CDR2 SVGAGI come from the germline V gene.

The rearrangement uses TRBV24-1 and TRBJ2-1; tentatively, D is TRBD2 (5 bases). With 3 bases removed from V and 7 bases from J, the gap between germline ends came to 12 bases. This CDR3 comprises 14 residues. Germline lookup yields CDR1 KGHDR and CDR2 SFDVKD. DNA for the CDR3: TGTGCCACCAGTGATGAGGGCCCGGCTAATGAGCAGTTCTTC. This sequence encodes CATSDEGPANEQFF.

The gene calls are TRBV20-1 and TRBJ2-1; D may be TRBD2 (7 bases). V was cut by 4 bases and J by 4 bases, with 14 bases left in between. Germline V gene sequence: CDR1 DFQATT, CDR2 SNEGSKA (reference sequence). CDR3 size: 14 residues. CDR3 loop: CSATGGPPYNEQFF. As DNA, the CDR3 is TGCAGTGCTACGGGGGGCCCCCCTTACAATGAGCAGTTCTTC.

The V call is TRBV12-3 or TRBV12-4, the J call TRBJ2-5; 10 bases are a match to TRBD1. The CDR3 sequence is 14 residues long. The J segment lost 5 bases and the V segment lost 5 bases, leaving 5 bases of the junction unmatched. This CDR3 reads CASSPRTGGETQYF. CDR3 bases: TGTGCCAGCAGTCCTAGGACAGGGGGGGAGACCCAGTACTTC.

This clonotype was recorded only once. This chain joins TRBV3-1 and TRBJ2-5; TRBD2 matches at 8 bases. The CDR3 totals 15 residues. The ends lost 2 bases at V and 5 bases at J; junction bases unmatched: 7. CDR1 and CDR2 (germline): LGHDT, YNNKEL (reference sequence). The CDR3 DNA reads as TGTGCCAGCAGCCAAAATAGCGGGACGGGGGAGACCCAGTACTTC. Translated: CASSQNSGTGETQYF.

In this sample, this clonotype turned up once. The J gene is TRBJ2-3, the V gene TRBV9; D may correspond to TRBD1 or TRBD2 (5 bases each). The CDR3 has 14 residues. V was trimmed by 0 bases and J by 7 bases, leaving 12 bases between them. Germline lookup yields CDR1 SGDLS and CDR2 YYNGEE. This CDR3 is CASSVDVEGYTQYF. The CDR3 DNA is TGTGCCAGCAGCGTAGACGTCGAGGGGTATACGCAGTATTTT.

The rearrangement joins TRBV29-1 to TRBJ2-3; TRBD2 aligns across 9 bases. The germline V gene has CDR1 SQVTM and CDR2 ANQGSEA. Trimming cost V 5 bases and J 2 bases; bases outside gene matches: 5. The CDR3 has 14 residues. The CDR3 protein is CSVRSGRTTDTQYF. The CDR3 region has the DNA TGCAGCGTTCGGAGCGGGAGGACCACAGATACGCAGTATTTT.

The genes are TRBV25-1 and TRBJ1-2; the D is unclear. Trimming stripped 2 bases from V and 3 bases from J, with 10 bases between. The germline CDR1 and CDR2 sequences are MGHDK and SYGVNS. This CDR3 spans 14 amino acids. CDR3 residues: CASSEIRSDYGYTF. The CDR3 DNA reads TGTGCCAGCAGTGAAATCCGTTCTGACTATGGCTACACCTTC.

This clonotype came up a few times. V is TRBV4-2 and J is TRBJ2-3; no clear D. This CDR3 is built from 12 residues. Germline V gene data show CDR1 as LGHNA and CDR2 as YNFKEQ. The germline V and J ends were trimmed by 3 bases and 2 bases, with 3 bases remaining between them. The CDR3 DNA sequence: TGTGCCAGCAGCCAGAACACAGATACGCAGTATTTT. As protein: CASSQNTDTQYF.

This clonotype appeared a single time. The chain has TRBV2 and TRBJ1-1, with D unresolved. Looked up from germline, CDR1 is SNHLY and CDR2 is FYNNEI. This CDR3 spans 15 amino acids. The V gene lost 7 bases and the J gene lost 4 bases, with 19 bases spanning the gap. The chain's CDR3 is CASTLASGSTTEAFF. The CDR3 DNA is TGTGCCAGCACCCTCGCCTCCGGATCGACCACTGAAGCTTTCTTT.

This rearrangement joins TRBV6-5 to TRBJ2-4, with D possibly being TRBD2 (5 bases). CDR3 length equals 15 residues. Germline CDR1 reads MNHEY; CDR2 reads SVGAGI. Trimming took off 5 bases at V and 4 bases at J, with 15 bases between the two ends. The CDR3 sequence: CASSGSGRGKNIQYF. The CDR3 nucleotides read TGTGCCAGCAGTGGGTCGGGTAGAGGGAAAAACATTCAGTACTTC.

This chain links TRBV7-9 with TRBJ1-6; a weak D match, TRBD1 (6 bases). This CDR3 spans 15 amino acids. Germline V gene lookup returns CDR1 SEHNR and CDR2 FQNEAQ (reference sequence). V gave up 4 bases and J gave up 11 bases, with 18 bases separating them. The chain's CDR3 is CASSSKTGPNPPLHF. CDR3 in DNA: TGTGCCAGCAGCTCGAAGACAGGTCCGAATCCACCCCTCCACTTT.

The chain couples TRBV12-3 or TRBV12-4 to TRBJ2-4, with 12 positions matching TRBD1. With V trimmed by 7 bases and J by 6 bases, 7 bases remained unmatched. There are 15 residues in the CDR3. CDR3 region: CASTGTGGRGNIQYF. The CDR3, as DNA: TGTGCCAGCACCGGGACAGGGGGCCGGGGAAACATTCAGTACTTC.

V gene TRBV7-9 combines with J gene TRBJ1-3; D ambiguous. V gave up 1 base and J gave up 5 bases, with 9 bases separating them. Germline values: CDR1 SEHNR, CDR2 FQNEAQ (reference sequence). The CDR3 is 14 residues long. The CDR3: CASSLDGRRNTIYF. The CDR3 DNA follows: TGTGCCAGCAGCTTAGATGGAAGGAGAAACACCATATATTTT.

The chain carries TRBV20-1 and TRBJ2-7, with D unclear. V was clipped by 4 bases and J by 3 bases, with 16 bases between them. Germline CDR1 reads DFQATT; CDR2 reads SNEGSKA (reference sequence). The CDR3 runs 14 residues. The DNA for the CDR3 is TGCAGTGCTAAAAGGGAAGGACCCCTCTACGAGCAGTACTTC. Its protein is CSAKREGPLYEQYF.

The genes are TRBV2 and TRBJ2-3; D remains unclear. The V end lost 5 bases, the J end lost 0 bases, and 12 bases lay between the germline ends. Germline V lookup: CDR1 SNHLY, CDR2 FYNNEI. CDR3 length equals 15 residues. The DNA for the CDR3 is TGTGCCAGCAGTTCGGACGGTTCTAGCACAGATACGCAGTATTTT. It is translated as CASSSDGSSTDTQYF.

The chain links TRBV20-1 to TRBJ1-4, with D possibly TRBD1 on 6 matching bases. V was pared by 0 bases and J by 9 bases, with 14 bases between. This CDR3 comprises 14 residues. CDR1 is DFQATT and CDR2 is SNEGSKA in the germline V gene (reference sequence). The CDR3 protein is CSARDRTESQKLFF. CDR3 in DNA: TGCAGTGCTAGAGATCGGACAGAATCCCAAAAACTGTTTTTT.